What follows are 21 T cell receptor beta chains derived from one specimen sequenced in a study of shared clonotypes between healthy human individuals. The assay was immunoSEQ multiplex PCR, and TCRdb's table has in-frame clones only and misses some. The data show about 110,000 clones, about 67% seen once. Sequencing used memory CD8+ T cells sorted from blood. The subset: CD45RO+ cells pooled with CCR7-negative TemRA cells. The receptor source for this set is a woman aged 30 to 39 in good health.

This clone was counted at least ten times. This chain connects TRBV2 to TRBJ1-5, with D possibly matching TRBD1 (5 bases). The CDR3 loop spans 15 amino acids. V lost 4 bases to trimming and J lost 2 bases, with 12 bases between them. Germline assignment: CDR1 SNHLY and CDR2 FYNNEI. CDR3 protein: CASSGARVGNQPQHF. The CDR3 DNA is TGTGCCAGCAGTGGTGCCAGGGTGGGCAATCAGCCCCAGCATTTT. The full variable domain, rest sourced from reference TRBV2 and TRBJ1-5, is EPEVTQTPSHQVTQMGQEVILRCVPISNHLYFYWYRQILGQKVEFLVSFYNNEISEKSEIFDDQFSVERPDGSNFTLKIRSTKLEDSAMYFCASSGARVGNQPQHFGDGTRLSIL.

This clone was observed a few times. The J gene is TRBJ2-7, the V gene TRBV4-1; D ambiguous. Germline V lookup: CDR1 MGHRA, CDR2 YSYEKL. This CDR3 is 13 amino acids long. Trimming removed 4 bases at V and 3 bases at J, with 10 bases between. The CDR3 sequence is CASSPLLFYEQYF. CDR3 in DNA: TGCGCCAGCAGCCCCCTACTTTTCTACGAGCAGTACTTC.

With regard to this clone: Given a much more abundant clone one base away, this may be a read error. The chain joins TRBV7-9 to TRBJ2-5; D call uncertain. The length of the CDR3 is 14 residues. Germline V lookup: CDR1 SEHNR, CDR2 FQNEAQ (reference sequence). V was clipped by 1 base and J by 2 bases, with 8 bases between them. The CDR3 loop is CASSLVRDQETQYF. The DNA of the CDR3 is TGTGCCAGCAGCTTAGTTAGGGATCAAGAGACCCAGTACTTC.

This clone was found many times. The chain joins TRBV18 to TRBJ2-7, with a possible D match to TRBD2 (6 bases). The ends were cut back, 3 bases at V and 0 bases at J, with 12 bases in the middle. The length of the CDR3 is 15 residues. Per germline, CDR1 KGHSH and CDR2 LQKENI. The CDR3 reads CASSPGLAISYEQYF. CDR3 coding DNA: TGTGCCAGCTCACCTGGGCTAGCGATCTCCTACGAGCAGTACTTC. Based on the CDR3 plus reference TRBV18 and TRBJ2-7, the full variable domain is NAGVMQNPRHLVRRRGQEARLRCSPMKGHSHVYWYRQLPEEGLKFMVYLQKENIIDESGMPKERFSAEFPKEGPSILRIQQVVRGDSAAYFCASSPGLAISYEQYFGPGTRLTVT.

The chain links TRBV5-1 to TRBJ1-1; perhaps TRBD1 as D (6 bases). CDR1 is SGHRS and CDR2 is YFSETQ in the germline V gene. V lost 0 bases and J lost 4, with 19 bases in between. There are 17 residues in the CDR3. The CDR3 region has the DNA TGCGCCAGCAGCTTGGCCTTTGGTGGGGGGCGAGGCACTGAAGCTTTCTTT. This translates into CASSLAFGGGRGTEAFF.

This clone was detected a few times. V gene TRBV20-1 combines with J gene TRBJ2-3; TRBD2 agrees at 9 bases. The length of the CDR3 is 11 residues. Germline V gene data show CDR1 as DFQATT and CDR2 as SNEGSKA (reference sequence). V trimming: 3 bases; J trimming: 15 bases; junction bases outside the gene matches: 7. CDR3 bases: TGCAGTGCTAGCGGCCTAGCGGGACTTTATTTT. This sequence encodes CSASGLAGLYF.

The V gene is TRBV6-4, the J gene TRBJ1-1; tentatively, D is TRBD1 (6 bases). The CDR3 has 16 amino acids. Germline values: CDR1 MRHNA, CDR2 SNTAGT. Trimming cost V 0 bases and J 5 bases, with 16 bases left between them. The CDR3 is CASSDSRGGFGTEAFF. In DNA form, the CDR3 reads TGTGCCAGCAGTGACTCCCGAGGGGGGTTTGGAACTGAAGCTTTCTTT.

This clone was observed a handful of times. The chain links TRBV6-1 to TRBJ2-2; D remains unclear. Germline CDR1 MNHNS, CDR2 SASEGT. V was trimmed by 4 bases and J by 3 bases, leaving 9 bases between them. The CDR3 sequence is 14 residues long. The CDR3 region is CASSGTLDTGELFF. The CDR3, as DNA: TGTGCCAGCAGTGGGACCCTGGACACCGGGGAGCTGTTTTTT.

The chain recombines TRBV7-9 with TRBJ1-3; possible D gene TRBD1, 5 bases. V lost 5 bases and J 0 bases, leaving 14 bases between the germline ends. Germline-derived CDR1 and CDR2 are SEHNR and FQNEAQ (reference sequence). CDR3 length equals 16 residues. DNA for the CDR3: TGTGCCAGCAGCGATCTGACGGACATCTCTGGAAACACCATATATTTT. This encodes CASSDLTDISGNTIYF.

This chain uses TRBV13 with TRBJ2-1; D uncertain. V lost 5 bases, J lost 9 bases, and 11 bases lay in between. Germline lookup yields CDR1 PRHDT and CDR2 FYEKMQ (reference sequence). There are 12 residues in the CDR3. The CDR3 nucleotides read TGTGCCAGCAGCCAGATCATCGGTGAGCAGTTCTTC. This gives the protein CASSQIIGEQFF.

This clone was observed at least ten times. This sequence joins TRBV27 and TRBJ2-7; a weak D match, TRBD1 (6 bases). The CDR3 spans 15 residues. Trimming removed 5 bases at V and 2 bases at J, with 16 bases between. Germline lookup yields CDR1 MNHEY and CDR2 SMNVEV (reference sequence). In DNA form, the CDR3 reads TGTGCCAGCAGTCCCCACAGGGTGGGAGCCTACGAGCAGTACTTC. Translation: CASSPHRVGAYEQYF.

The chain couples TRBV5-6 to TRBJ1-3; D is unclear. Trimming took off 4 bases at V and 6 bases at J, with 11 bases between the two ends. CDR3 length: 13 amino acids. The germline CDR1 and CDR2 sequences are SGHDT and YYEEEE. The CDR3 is CASSVTLSNTIYF. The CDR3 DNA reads TGTGCCAGCAGCGTGACATTATCAAACACCATATATTTT.

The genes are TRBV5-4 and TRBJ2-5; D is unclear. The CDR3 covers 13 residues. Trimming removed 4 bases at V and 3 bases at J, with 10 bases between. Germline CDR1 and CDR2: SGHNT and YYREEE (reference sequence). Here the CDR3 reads CASSLESEETQYF. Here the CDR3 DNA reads TGTGCCAGCAGCCTAGAGAGTGAAGAGACCCAGTACTTC. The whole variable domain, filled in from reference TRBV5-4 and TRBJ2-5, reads ETGVTQSPTHLIKTRGQQVTLRCSSQSGHNTVSWYQQALGQGPQFIFQYYREEENGRGNFPPRFSGLQFPNYSSELNVNALELDDSALYLCASSLESEETQYFGPGTRLLVL.

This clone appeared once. In nucleotides, the CDR3 is TGCGCCAGCAGCTTGCTTGGTCTTACAGGAAATTCACCCCTCCACTTT. Protein: CASSLLGLTGNSPLHF. The V and J genes are TRBV5-1 and TRBJ1-6; D is perhaps TRBD1 (5 bases). Between the trimmed V and J ends, which lost 1 base and 7 bases, there was a span of 15 bases. The CDR3 extends over 16 amino acids. Germline V lookup: CDR1 SGHRS, CDR2 YFSETQ.

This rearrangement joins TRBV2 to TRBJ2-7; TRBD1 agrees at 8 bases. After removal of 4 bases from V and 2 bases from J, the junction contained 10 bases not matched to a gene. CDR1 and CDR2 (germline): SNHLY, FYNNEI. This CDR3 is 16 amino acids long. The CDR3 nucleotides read TGTGCCAGCAGTGTGCCGGGACAGGAGGTTACCTACGAGCAGTACTTC. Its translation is CASSVPGQEVTYEQYF.

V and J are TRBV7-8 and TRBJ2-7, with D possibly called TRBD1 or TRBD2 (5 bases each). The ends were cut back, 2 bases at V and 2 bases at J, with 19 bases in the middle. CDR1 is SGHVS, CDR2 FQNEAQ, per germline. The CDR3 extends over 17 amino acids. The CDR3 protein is CASSLYTSGTRTYEQYF. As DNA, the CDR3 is TGTGCCAGCAGCTTATATACGTCCGGGACCCGCACCTACGAGCAGTACTTC.

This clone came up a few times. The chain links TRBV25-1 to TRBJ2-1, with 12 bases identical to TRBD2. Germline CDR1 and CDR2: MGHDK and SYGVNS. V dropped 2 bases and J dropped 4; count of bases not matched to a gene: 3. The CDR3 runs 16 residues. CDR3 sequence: CASSETGTSGYNEQFF. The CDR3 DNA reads TGTGCCAGCAGTGAAACAGGGACTAGCGGGTACAATGAGCAGTTCTTC.

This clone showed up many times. The CDR3, as DNA: TGTGCCAGCAGTCCCAGGGAGGTGGAGACCCAGTACTTC. Protein: CASSPREVETQYF. This chain links TRBV6-5 with TRBJ2-5; tentative D call: TRBD2 (6 bases). This CDR3 contains 13 residues. V shed 5 bases and J shed 5 bases, with 12 bases lying between them. CDR1 is MNHEY and CDR2 is SVGAGI in the germline V gene.

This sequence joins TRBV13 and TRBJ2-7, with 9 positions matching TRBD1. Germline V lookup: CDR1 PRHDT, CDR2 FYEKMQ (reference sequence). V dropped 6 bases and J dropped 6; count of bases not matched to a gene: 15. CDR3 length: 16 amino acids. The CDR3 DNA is TGTGCCAGCAGTTATGATATTGGACAGGGGCCCAGCGAGCAGTACTTC. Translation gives CASSYDIGQGPSEQYF. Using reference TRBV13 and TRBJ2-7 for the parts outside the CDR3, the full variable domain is AAGVIQSPRHLIKEKRETATLKCYPIPRHDTVYWYQQGPGQDPQFLISFYEKMQSDKGSIPDRFSAQQFSDYHSELNMSSLELGDSALYFCASSYDIGQGPSEQYFGPGTRLTVT.

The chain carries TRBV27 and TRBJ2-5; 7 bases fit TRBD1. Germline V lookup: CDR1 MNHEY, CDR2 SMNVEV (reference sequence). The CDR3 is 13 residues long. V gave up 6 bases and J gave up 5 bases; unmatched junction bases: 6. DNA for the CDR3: TGTGCCAGCAGCGACAGGGACCCGGAGACCCAGTACTTC. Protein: CASSDRDPETQYF.

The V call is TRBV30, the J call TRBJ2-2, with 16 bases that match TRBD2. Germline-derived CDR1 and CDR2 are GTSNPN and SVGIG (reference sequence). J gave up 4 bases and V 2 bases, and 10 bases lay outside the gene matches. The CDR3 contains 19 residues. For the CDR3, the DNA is TGTGCCTGGAGTTCCCCCGGGACTAGCGGGAGGGCCCGCACCGGGGAGCTGTTTTTT. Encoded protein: CAWSSPGTSGRARTGELFF.